The next 28 T cell receptor beta chains were all read from a single sample in a study of blood T cells in healthy people across ages. With a J-beta primer mix and a sample-barcoded 5' primer, a second PCR ran roughly 6 to 11 cycles. TCRdb recomputed calls from the 5' RACE reads with MiXCR, one row per CDR3 protein. The top ten clones hold under 35% of a sample with about 680,000 distinct CDR3 sequences, 45% to 50% of them seen once. What was sequenced was blood. These receptors all stem from an older woman in good health.

CDR3 coding DNA: TGCAGCGTGACCGTGACTAGCGGGAGAAGCTACGAGCAGTACTTC. Amino acid sequence: CSVTVTSGRSYEQYF. The chain recombines TRBV29-1 with TRBJ2-7; 12 positions agree with TRBD2. The J segment lost 3 bases and the V segment lost 6 bases, leaving 9 bases of the junction unmatched. CDR3 length: 15 residues. Per the germline V gene, CDR1 is SQVTM and CDR2 is ANQGSEA.

The chain joins TRBV10-3 to TRBJ2-5; 10 positions agree with TRBD1. The CDR3 has 15 amino acids. Germline V gives CDR1 ENHRY, CDR2 SYGVKD. J lost 3 bases, V lost 3 bases, and 4 bases had no gene match. CDR3 loop: CAISDGDRGEETQYF. CDR3 in DNA: TGTGCCATCAGTGATGGGGACAGGGGTGAAGAGACCCAGTACTTC.

This clonotype was counted a few times. The rearrangement joins TRBV7-2 to TRBJ1-2, with D hard to call. The CDR3 extends over 17 amino acids. Trimming cost V 0 bases and J 1 base, with 15 bases left between them. The germline V gene has CDR1 SGHTA and CDR2 FQGNSA. The CDR3 bases are TGTGCCAGCAGCTTAGCGATGTGGCAACCAAATAACTATGGCTACACCTTC. This translates into CASSLAMWQPNNYGYTF.

J is TRBJ2-6 and V is TRBV2; 8 bases align to TRBD1. The germline gives CDR1 SNHLY, CDR2 FYNNEI. This CDR3 has 16 residues. With 6 bases clipped from V and 0 bases from J, the junction kept 4 bases outside the gene matches. The CDR3 bases are TGTGCCAGCAGCCGGGACAGGAGCTCTGGGGCCAACGTCCTGACTTTC. This gives the protein CASSRDRSSGANVLTF.

This clonotype occurred many times. The CDR3 DNA reads as TGTGCCAGCAGGCCAAACCCGGGACAGGGAGTTAATGAGCAGTTCTTC. It is translated as CASRPNPGQGVNEQFF. This sequence joins TRBV11-1 and TRBJ2-1; 9 bases match TRBD1. V shed 6 bases and J 7 bases; nucleotides not matched to a gene: 13. The CDR3 has 16 amino acids. Germline V gene data show CDR1 as SGHAT and CDR2 as FQDESV (reference sequence). The full variable domain, rest sourced from reference TRBV11-1 and TRBJ2-1, is EAEVAQSPRYKITEKSQAVAFWCDPISGHATLYWYRQILGQGPELLVQFQDESVVDDSQLPKDRFSAERLKGVDSTLKIQPAELGDSAMYLCASRPNPGQGVNEQFFGPGTRLTVL.

This clonotype was seen more than once but under ten times. This chain joins TRBV4-2 and TRBJ2-7; 7 nucleotides match TRBD2. This CDR3 is 17 amino acids long. The junction had 19 bases not matched to a gene; V was cut back by 4 bases and J by 7 bases. Germline V gives CDR1 LGHNA, CDR2 YNFKEQ. Written as DNA, the CDR3 is TGTGCCAGCAGCCCAAGCGCGGGAGATCATCCCCCCCATGAGCAGTACTTC. Amino acid sequence: CASSPSAGDHPPHEQYF.

This clonotype was recorded a few times. J is TRBJ1-2 and V is TRBV6-6; D is ambiguous. V shed 4 bases and J shed 6 bases, with 6 bases lying between them. The CDR3 is 11 amino acids. The germline gives CDR1 MNHNY, CDR2 SVGAGI (reference sequence). CDR3 coding DNA: TGTGCCAGCAGTTTCTCTAATGGCTACACCTTC. This sequence encodes CASSFSNGYTF.

This sequence joins TRBV7-2 and TRBJ2-7, with D possibly TRBD2 on 6 matching bases. The CDR3 consists of 16 residues. Germline CDR1 and CDR2: SGHTA and FQGNSA. Trimming stripped 3 bases from V and 0 bases from J, with 15 bases between. CDR3 region: CASSFRGGVNSYEQYF. The CDR3 DNA reads as TGTGCCAGCAGCTTCCGAGGAGGGGTAAACTCCTACGAGCAGTACTTC.

The chain joins TRBV24-1 to TRBJ2-1, with 11 bases lining up with TRBD2. CDR1 and CDR2 from the germline V gene are KGHDR and SFDVKD. With V trimmed by 5 bases and J by 6 bases, 8 bases remained unmatched. This CDR3 comprises 16 residues. In nucleotides, the CDR3 is TGTGCCACCAGTGCACCGGGACTAGCGGTGAGCAATGAGCAGTTCTTC. Protein sequence: CATSAPGLAVSNEQFF.

J is TRBJ1-1 and V is TRBV5-5; possibly TRBD1 for D (6 bases). Trimming cost V 6 bases and J 1 base, with 19 bases left between them. Germline V lookup: CDR1 SGHKS, CDR2 YYEKEE (reference sequence). The CDR3 consists of 16 residues. CDR3 bases: TGTGCCAGCACCGGGTGGCAGGGGAAGGGGAACACTGAAGCTTTCTTT. It specifies CASTGWQGKGNTEAFF.

The V gene is TRBV29-1, the J gene TRBJ2-1; 10 positions agree with TRBD2. The junction had 8 bases not matched to a gene; V was cut back by 6 bases and J by 9 bases. Per the germline V gene, CDR1 is SQVTM and CDR2 is ANQGSEA. The CDR3 is 13 amino acids. The chain's CDR3 is CSVHGTSEFEQFF. DNA of the CDR3: TGCAGCGTGCACGGGACTAGCGAGTTTGAGCAGTTCTTC.

The V gene is TRBV20-1, the J gene TRBJ2-5; D remains ambiguous. The CDR3 length is 12 residues. Germline CDR1 and CDR2: DFQATT and SNEGSKA (reference sequence). Trimming removed 3 bases from V and 0 bases from J, with 5 bases in between. This chain's CDR3 is CSARRYQETQYF. CDR3 in DNA: TGCAGTGCTAGGAGGTACCAAGAGACCCAGTACTTC.

This clonotype turned up a few times. V and J are TRBV7-9 and TRBJ2-7; D is unclear. Between the trimmed V and J ends, which lost 5 bases and 1 base, there was a span of 9 bases. The CDR3 runs to 13 residues. Germline lookup yields CDR1 SEHNR and CDR2 FQNEAQ (reference sequence). The DNA for the CDR3 is TGTGCCAGCAGCGCGCGAAATTCCTACGAGCAGTACTTC. Amino acids: CASSARNSYEQYF.

This clonotype was seen once. J is TRBJ2-1 and V is TRBV7-2, with D perhaps assigned TRBD1 or TRBD2 (5 bases each). From germline, CDR1 is SGHTA and CDR2 FQGNSA. V was clipped by 5 bases and J by 4 bases, with 15 bases between them. The CDR3 is 15 residues long. CDR3 bases: TGTGCCAGCAGCAGAGCCGGGACCAAGTACAATGAGCAGTTCTTC. It translates to CASSRAGTKYNEQFF.

J is TRBJ2-5 and V is TRBV6-1; 13 nucleotides align to TRBD2. This CDR3 has 18 amino acids. Trimming at V came to 5 bases and at J to 5 bases, leaving 14 bases not matched to a gene. Germline values: CDR1 MNHNS, CDR2 SASEGT. DNA for the CDR3: TGTGCCAGCAGTCGTACGCTCGGGACTAGCGGGATTGGTGAGACCCAGTACTTC. Residues: CASSRTLGTSGIGETQYF.

The sample holds a few counts of this clonotype. The gene calls are TRBV29-1 and TRBJ2-7; the match to TRBD2 covers 13 bases. This CDR3 comprises 13 residues. CDR1 and CDR2 (germline): SQVTM, ANQGSEA. V gave up 7 bases and J gave up 7 bases; unmatched junction bases: 7. The CDR3 DNA reads as TGCAGCGCCCGACTAGCGGGAGGCAGTGAGCAGTACTTC. It is translated as CSARLAGGSEQYF.

This chain links TRBV6-5 with TRBJ1-2; the D gene is possibly TRBD1 (5 bases). Trimming removed 6 bases from V and 0 bases from J, with 14 bases in between. The germline gives CDR1 MNHEY, CDR2 SVGAGI. This CDR3 spans 15 amino acids. DNA of the CDR3: TGTGCCAGCAGCCGGGGCCAACTAGCTAACTATGGCTACACCTTC. Its protein product is CASSRGQLANYGYTF.

The chain links TRBV5-1 to TRBJ2-4; D is perhaps TRBD1 or TRBD2 (5 bases each). Germline assignment: CDR1 SGHRS and CDR2 YFSETQ. The CDR3 has 13 amino acids. V was clipped by 4 bases and J by 8 bases, with 13 bases between them. CDR3 DNA sequence: TGCGCCAGCAGCAGACCAGGGACGGACATTCAGTACTTC. Its protein product is CASSRPGTDIQYF.

A few counts support this clonotype. This chain connects TRBV29-1 to TRBJ1-1; D is uncertain. Trimming left V 7 bases short and J 1 base short, with 22 bases between. The CDR3 is 16 residues long. Germline CDR1 SQVTM, CDR2 ANQGSEA. The CDR3 loop is CSAGHGEGRTNTEAFF. CDR3 in DNA: TGCAGCGCCGGGCATGGGGAAGGGAGAACGAACACTGAAGCTTTCTTT.

This clonotype was counted between two and nine times. The chain couples TRBV20-1 to TRBJ1-1; 8 nucleotides agree with TRBD1. Trimming at V came to 3 bases and at J to 1 base, leaving 4 bases not matched to a gene. The germline V gene encodes CDR1 DFQATT and CDR2 SNEGSKA (reference sequence). The CDR3 runs to 14 residues. The CDR3 DNA reads as TGCAGTGCTAGGTACAGGGGGGCGAACACTGAAGCTTTCTTT. Protein sequence: CSARYRGANTEAFF.

This chain joins TRBV10-3 and TRBJ1-5; 7 nucleotides align to TRBD1. The V gene end was trimmed by 8 bases and the J gene end by 2 bases; junction bases not matched to a gene: 9. CDR1 is ENHRY and CDR2 is SYGVKD in the germline V gene. The CDR3 has 15 residues. In DNA form, the CDR3 reads TGTGCCATCGGGAGCCGGGACAGCGGCAATCAGCCCCAGCATTTT. Translating gives CAIGSRDSGNQPQHF.

This clonotype came up many times. This chain joins TRBV7-2 and TRBJ2-5; 7 positions match TRBD2. CDR1 SGHTA and CDR2 FQGNSA come from the germline V gene. The CDR3 sequence is 15 residues long. V was pared by 2 bases and J by 2 bases, with 5 bases of the junction left unmatched. CDR3 loop: CASSLSSGEQETQYF. The CDR3 bases are TGTGCCAGCAGCTTATCTAGCGGAGAACAAGAGACCCAGTACTTC.

V gene TRBV5-1 combines with J gene TRBJ2-1; D gene ambiguous. Per the germline V gene, CDR1 is SGHRS and CDR2 is YFSETQ. V lost 4 bases, J lost 0 bases, and 8 bases lay in between. The CDR3 covers 14 residues. The CDR3 sequence: CASSLPASYNEQFF. The CDR3 DNA follows: TGCGCCAGCAGCCTGCCAGCCTCCTACAATGAGCAGTTCTTC.

This sequence joins TRBV6-2 or TRBV6-3 and TRBJ2-1; D is unclear. Germline loops: CDR1 MNHEY, CDR2 SVGEGT. Trimming cost V 5 bases and J 7 bases, with 21 bases left between them. CDR3 size: 16 residues. The CDR3 reads CASSVAGGLKKNEQFF. CDR3 in DNA: TGTGCCAGCAGTGTGGCAGGCGGATTGAAGAAAAATGAGCAGTTCTTC.

Concerning this clonotype itself: Compared with germline, one end of the junction differs, possibly owing to a read error. V is TRBV7-2 and J is TRBJ2-1; tentatively, D is TRBD2 (5 bases). Germline-derived CDR1 and CDR2 are SGHTA and FQGNSA. CDR3 size: 12 residues. CDR3 amino acids: CASSLERREQVF. In DNA form, the CDR3 reads TGTGCCAGCAGCTTAGAGCGAAGGGAGCAGGTCTTC.

CDR3 sequence reads: CASSFKNEQYF. CDR3 nucleotides: TGTGCCAGCAGCTTTAAAAACGAGCAGTACTTC. The rearrangement uses TRBV7-2 and TRBJ2-5, with D hard to call. The end of the DNA aligns better with TRBJ2-7, so the J call may be wrong. Germline loops: CDR1 SGHTA, CDR2 FQGNSA. This CDR3 region has 11 residues.

Of note for this clonotype: A much larger clone differs from this one at a single base, so this may be a read error. CDR3 in amino acids: CASSRRADIEGQETQYF. CDR3 sequence (DNA): TGTGCCAGCAGCCGCCGCGCTGACATTGAGGGCCAAGAGACCCAGTACTTC. The gene calls are TRBV6-1 and TRBJ2-5; perhaps TRBD2 as D (5 bases). V was pared by 6 bases and J by 1 base, with 21 bases between. In germline, CDR1 is MNHNS, CDR2 SASEGT. The CDR3 runs 17 residues.

Worth noting for this clonotype: An end of the junction differs from the germline gene, which may be a read error. The chain uses TRBV7-6 and TRBJ2-5, with D perhaps matching TRBD1 (5 bases). CDR3 length: 15 amino acids. CDR1 is SGHVS, CDR2 FNYEAQ, per germline. The CDR3 protein is CASGLEPGIQETQYF. Written as DNA, the CDR3 is TGTGCCAGCGGCTTAGAACCAGGGATTCAAGAGACCCAGTACTTC. Supplemented by reference TRBV7-6 and TRBJ2-5, the full variable domain reads GAGVSQSPRYKVTKRGQDVALRCDPISGHVSLYWYRQALGQGPEFLTYFNYEAQQDKSGLPNDRFSAERPEGSISTLTIQRTEQRDSAMYRCASGLEPGIQETQYFGPGTRLLVL.